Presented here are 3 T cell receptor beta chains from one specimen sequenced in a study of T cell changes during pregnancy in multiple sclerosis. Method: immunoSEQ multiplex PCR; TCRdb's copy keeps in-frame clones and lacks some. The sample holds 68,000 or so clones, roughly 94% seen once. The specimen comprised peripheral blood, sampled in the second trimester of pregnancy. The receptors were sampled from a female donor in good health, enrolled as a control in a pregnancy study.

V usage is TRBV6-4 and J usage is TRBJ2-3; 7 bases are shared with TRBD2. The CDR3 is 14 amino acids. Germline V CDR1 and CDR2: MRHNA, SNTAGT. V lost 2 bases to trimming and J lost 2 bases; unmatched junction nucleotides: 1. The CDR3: CASSDGGDTDTQYF. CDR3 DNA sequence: TGTGCCAGCAGTGACGGGGGGGACACAGATACGCAGTATTTT.

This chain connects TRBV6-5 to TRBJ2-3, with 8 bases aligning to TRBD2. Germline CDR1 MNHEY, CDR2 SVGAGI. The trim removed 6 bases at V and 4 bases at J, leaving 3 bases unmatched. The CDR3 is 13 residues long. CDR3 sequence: CASRAGVSDTQYF. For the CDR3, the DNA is TGTGCCAGCAGAGCGGGAGTTTCAGATACGCAGTATTTT.

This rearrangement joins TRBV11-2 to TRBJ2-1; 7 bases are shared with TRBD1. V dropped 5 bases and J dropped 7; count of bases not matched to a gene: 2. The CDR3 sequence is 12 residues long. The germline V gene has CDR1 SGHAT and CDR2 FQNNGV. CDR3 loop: CASSVTGNEQFF. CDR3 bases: TGTGCCAGCAGCGTGACAGGGAATGAGCAGTTCTTC.